The sequence of this TCR beta chain was determined in a study of response to subunit inactivated influenza vaccine. This clonotype was seen at least ten times. Its specificity is unknown. TCRdb used MiXCR to reprocess the RT-PCR reads, holding one entry per CDR3 protein. The sample records approximately 500,000 distinct CDR3 sequences, 13% being singletons. J lost 1 base, V lost 3 bases, and 8 bases had no gene match. Germline CDR1 is KGHDR and CDR2 is SFDVKD. The CDR3 runs to 16 residues. Study-level findings and limits: Authors suggested seasonal influenza vaccinations each recruit few new T cells.

J is TRBJ2-7 and V is TRBV24-1; 7 bases match TRBD1. The sequencing here drew on PBMCs from blood, taken more than 35 days after vaccination. The TCR comes from a man aged 50-59 years who received an inactivated influenza vaccine. CDR3 bases: TGTGCCACCAGTGATGGGGACAGCGGCGGTTCCTACGAGCAGTACTTC. It encodes CATSDGDSGGSYEQYF.